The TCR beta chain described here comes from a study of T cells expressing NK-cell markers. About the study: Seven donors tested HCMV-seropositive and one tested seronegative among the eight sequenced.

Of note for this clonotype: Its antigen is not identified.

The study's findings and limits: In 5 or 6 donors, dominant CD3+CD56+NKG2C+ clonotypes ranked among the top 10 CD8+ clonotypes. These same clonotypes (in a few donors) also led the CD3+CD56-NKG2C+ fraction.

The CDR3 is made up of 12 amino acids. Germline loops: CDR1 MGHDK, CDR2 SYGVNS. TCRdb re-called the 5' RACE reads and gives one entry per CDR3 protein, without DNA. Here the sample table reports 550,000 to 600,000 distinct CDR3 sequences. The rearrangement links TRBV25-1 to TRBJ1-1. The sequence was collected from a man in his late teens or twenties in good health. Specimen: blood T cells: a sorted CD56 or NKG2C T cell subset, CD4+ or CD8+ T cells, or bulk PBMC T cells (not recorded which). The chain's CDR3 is CASSVVGTEAFF.